Below, 9 T cell receptor beta chains from the same sample are listed, as sequenced in a study of T cells in women clearing cervical HPV infection. Libraries were prepared by immunoSEQ multiplex PCR; TCRdb keeps only in-frame clonotypes and omits some of them. The sample table sets out some 43,000 clones. Sample: blood buffy coat. These receptors were taken from a woman between 18 and 70 years old with a cervical HPV16 infection that either progressed to CIN3+ or cleared (not recorded which).

Concerning this clone itself: The read falls 3 residues short of the CDR3 end, and the missing part is taken from the germline J gene. This chain connects TRBV7-9 to TRBJ2-3; unclear D gene. Germline-derived CDR1 and CDR2 are SEHNR and FQNEAQ (reference sequence). The CDR3 is 14 amino acids. Trimming shortened V by 7 bases and J by 4 bases, and 15 bases separated the two germline ends. CDR3: CASTSLNSPDTQYF. The sequenced part of the CDR3 DNA is TGTGCCAGCACCTCACTTAATAGTCCAGATACG.

On this clone: The missing CDR3 end, 3 residues past where the read stops, is filled in from the germline J gene. The V and J genes are TRBV20-1 and TRBJ2-1, with 7 bases aligning to TRBD2. V shed 6 bases, J shed 9 bases, and the junction held 14 bases outside the gene matches. Germline V gene lookup returns CDR1 DFQATT and CDR2 SNEGSKA (reference sequence). The CDR3 extends over 14 amino acids. This chain's CDR3 is CSALGLVVGGEQFF. CDR3 bases read: TGCAGTGCCCTTGGACTAGTGGTTGGCGGTGAG.

On this clone: From the germline J gene comes the end of the CDR3, since the read stops 3 residues before it. The rearrangement joins TRBV7-2 to TRBJ1-4, with D possibly TRBD1 on 5 matching bases. V was pared by 2 bases and J by 5 bases, with 9 bases between. The CDR3 sequence is 14 residues long. Germline CDR1 and CDR2: SGHTA and FQGNSA. CDR3 DNA, as far as it was read: TGTGCCAGCAGCTTACGGCAGGGCAATGAAAAA. Its translation is CASSLRQGNEK. The CDR3 in full is CASSLRQGNEKLFF.

Remarks on this clone: The CDR3 end is not reached by the read, which stops 3 residues before it; the germline J gene fills it in. The chain recombines TRBV5-4 with TRBJ2-7; TRBD2 might be the D (6 bases). The CDR3 is made up of 13 amino acids. The germline V gene encodes CDR1 SGHNT and CDR2 YYREEE (reference sequence). V was cut by 4 bases and J by 4 bases, with 12 bases left in between. CDR3 DNA, as far as it was read: TGTGCCAGCAGCCTTGAGGGGACTTACGAG. It is translated as CASSLEGTYE. The entire CDR3 reads CASSLEGTYEQYF.

For this clone: The read falls 3 residues short of the CDR3 end, and the missing part is taken from the germline J gene. The V gene is TRBV12-3 or TRBV12-4, the J gene TRBJ1-1; TRBD1 is a possible D gene (5 bases). The CDR3 totals 14 residues. Trimming cost V 6 bases and J 5 bases, with 16 bases left between them. This chain's CDR3 is CASSPVGRETEAFF. The sequenced part of the CDR3 DNA is TGTGCCAGCAGCCCAGTTGGCAGGGAAACTGAA.

Comments on this clone: Read sequence stops 3 residues before the CDR3 end, and the germline J gene provides the missing end. The rearrangement links TRBV24-1 to TRBJ2-7; 11 positions match TRBD1. CDR3 length: 14 amino acids. Germline CDR1 is KGHDR and CDR2 is SFDVKD. V lost 7 bases and J lost 6; bases outside the gene matches: 7. The CDR3 reads CATSGQGALLEQYF. Incomplete CDR3 DNA: TGTGCCACCAGCGGACAGGGGGCGCTTCTCGAG.

On this clone: The read comes to an end 3 residues before the CDR3 does, leaving the germline J gene to fill in the end. The V and J genes are TRBV4-1 and TRBJ1-4, with a weak D call TRBD1 (5 bases). The V end lost 4 bases, the J end lost 4 bases, and 22 bases lay between the germline ends. There are 18 residues in the CDR3. The V gene's germline CDR1 is MGHRA and CDR2 YSYEKL. CDR3 bases read: TGCGCCAGCAGCCCACCCCCTCTCCTAGGGGCGGTTAATGAAAAA. Translated: CASSPPPLLGAVNEK. The CDR3, in full, reads CASSPPPLLGAVNEKLFF.

About this clone: The sequence runs out 3 residues before the end of the CDR3; the remainder is reconstructed from the germline J gene. The chain carries TRBV18 and TRBJ1-2; 7 bases are a match to TRBD1. The CDR3 sequence is 13 residues long. Germline V gene sequence: CDR1 KGHSH, CDR2 LQKENI. The covered CDR3 bases are TGTGCCAGCTCCGAGGGACAGAACTACGAC. Residues: CASSEGQNYD. In full, the CDR3 is CASSEGQNYDYTF.

The CDR3 sequence: CASSAPGIFNEKLFF. The sequenced part of the CDR3 DNA is TGTGCCAGCAGTGCCCCAGGGATTTTTAATGAAAAG. The chain combines TRBV6-1 with TRBJ2-2; a weak D match, TRBD1 (5 bases). The read stops 3 residues short of the end of the CDR3; the missing end is completed from the germline J gene. CDR1 MNHNS and CDR2 SASEGT come from the germline V gene. The CDR3 is made up of 15 amino acids.